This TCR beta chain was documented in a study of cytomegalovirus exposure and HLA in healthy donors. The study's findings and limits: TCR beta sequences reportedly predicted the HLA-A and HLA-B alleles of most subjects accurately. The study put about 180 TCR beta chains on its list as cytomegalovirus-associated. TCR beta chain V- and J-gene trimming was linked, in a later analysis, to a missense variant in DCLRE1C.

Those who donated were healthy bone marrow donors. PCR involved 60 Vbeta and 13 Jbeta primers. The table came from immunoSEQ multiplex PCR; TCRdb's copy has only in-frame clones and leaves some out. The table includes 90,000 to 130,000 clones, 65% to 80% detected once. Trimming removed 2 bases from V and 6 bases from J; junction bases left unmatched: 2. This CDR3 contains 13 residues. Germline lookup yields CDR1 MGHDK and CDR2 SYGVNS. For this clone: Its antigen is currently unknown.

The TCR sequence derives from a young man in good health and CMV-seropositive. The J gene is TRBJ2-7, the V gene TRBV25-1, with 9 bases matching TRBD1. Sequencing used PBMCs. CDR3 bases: TGTGCCAGCAGTGAAACGGGACAGGGCGAGCAGTACTTC. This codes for CASSETGQGEQYF.